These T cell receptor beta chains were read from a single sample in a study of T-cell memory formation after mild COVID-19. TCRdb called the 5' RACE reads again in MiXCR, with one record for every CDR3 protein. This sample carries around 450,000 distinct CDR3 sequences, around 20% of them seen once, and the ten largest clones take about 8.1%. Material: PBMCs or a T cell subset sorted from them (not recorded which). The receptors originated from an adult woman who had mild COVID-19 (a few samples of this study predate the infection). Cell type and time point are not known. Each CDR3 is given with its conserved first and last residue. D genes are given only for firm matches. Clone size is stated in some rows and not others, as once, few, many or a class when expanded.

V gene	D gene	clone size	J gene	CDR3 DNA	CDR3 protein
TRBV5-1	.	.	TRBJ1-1	TGCGCCAGCAGCTGGAGGGAGGCGAACACTGAAGCTTTCTTT	CASSWREANTEAFF
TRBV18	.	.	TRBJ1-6	TGTGCCAGCTCACAGGACGGGAATTCACCCCTCCACTTT	CASSQDGNSPLHF
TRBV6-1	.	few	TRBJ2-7	TGTGCCAGCAGTGGATATAGCTCCTACGAGCAGTACTTC	CASSGYSSYEQYF
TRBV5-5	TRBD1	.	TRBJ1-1	TGTGCCAGCAGTTCCGAGGGGGCAGGGGTCTTGCTCACTGAAGCTTTCTTT	CASSSEGAGVLLTEAFF
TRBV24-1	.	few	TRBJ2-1	TGTGCCACCAGTGATTTCAGCGGGGAGCAGTTCTTC	CATSDFSGEQFF
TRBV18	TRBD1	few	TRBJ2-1	TGTGCCAGCTCACAGGACAGGGGTGATGAGCAGTTCTTC	CASSQDRGDEQFF
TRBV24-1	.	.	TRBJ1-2	TGTGCCACCAGTGATACCGAGTATGGCTACACCTTC	CATSDTEYGYTF
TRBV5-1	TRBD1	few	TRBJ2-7	TGCGCCAGCAAAATACAACCGGGACAGGGGGTATACGAGCAGTACTTC	CASKIQPGQGVYEQYF
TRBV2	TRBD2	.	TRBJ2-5	TGTGCCAGCAGTGAGAGACTAGCGGGAGGGGGCCAAGAGACCCAGTACTTC	CASSERLAGGGQETQYF
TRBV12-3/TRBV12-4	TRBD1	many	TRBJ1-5	TGTGCCAGCAGTACTGACAGGGGAGGATATGGTAGCAATCAGCCCCAGCATTTT	CASSTDRGGYGSNQPQHF
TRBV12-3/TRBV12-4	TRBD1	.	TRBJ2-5	TGTGCCAGCAGTCCGGGGACAGGGCGGGCTTGGGAGACCCAGTACTTC	CASSPGTGRAWETQYF
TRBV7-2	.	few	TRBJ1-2	TGTGCCAGCAGATTTAGTATCAGCGGGGCCGACACCTTC	CASRFSISGADTF
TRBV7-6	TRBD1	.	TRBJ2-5	TGTGCCAGCAGACCTTACAGGGGCCGACAAGAGACCCAGTACTTC	CASRPYRGRQETQYF
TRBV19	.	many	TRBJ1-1	TGTGCCAGTAAAACACGACTTGAAGCGGGGGTTGGAGTTCGGACTGAAGCTTTCTTT	CASKTRLEAGVGVRTEAFF
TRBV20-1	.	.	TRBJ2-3	TGCAGTGCTAGCGGCGGTGGGGTATCCCGCTATGGAGATACGCAGTATTTT	CSASGGGVSRYGDTQYF
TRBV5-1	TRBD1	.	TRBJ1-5	TGCGCCAGCCGCGGGACAGGGATTAGCAATCAGCCCCAGCATTTT	CASRGTGISNQPQHF
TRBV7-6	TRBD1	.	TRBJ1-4	TGTGCCAGCAGCGGGACAGTTGGGGAAAAACTGTTTTTT	CASSGTVGEKLFF